Each of the 13 T cell receptor beta chains below was sequenced from the same sample in a study of T cell responses to AZD1222 COVID-19 vaccine. Profiling relied on immunoSEQ multiplex PCR, and the TCRdb table lists in-frame clones only, not all of them. The table includes about 46,000 clones, about 90% detected once. Sample: peripheral blood, taken 28 days after the second AZD1222 dose. These receptors originate from an adult who received the AZD1222 COVID-19 vaccine.

The chain joins TRBV12-3 or TRBV12-4 to TRBJ2-1; D gene unclear. V was clipped by 6 bases and J by 15 bases, with 21 bases between them. This CDR3 has 13 residues. CDR3: CASSTTLDLRLFF. CDR3 nucleotide sequence: TGTGCCAGCAGCACGACCCTAGACCTAAGATTGTTCTTC.

The rearrangement uses TRBV2 and TRBJ1-1, with TRBD1 as a possible D gene (5 bases). The V and J ends lost 2 bases and 1 base respectively, with 8 bases between them. The CDR3 is made up of 14 amino acids. Per the germline V gene, CDR1 is SNHLY and CDR2 is FYNNEI. The CDR3 protein is CASSESGGNTEAFF. The CDR3 region has the DNA TGTGCCAGCAGTGAAAGTGGGGGGAACACTGAAGCTTTCTTT.

The chain combines TRBV6-1 with TRBJ1-6; no clear D gene. The germline V and J ends were trimmed by 4 bases and 0 bases, with 16 bases remaining between them. This CDR3 is 18 amino acids long. Germline lookup yields CDR1 MNHNS and CDR2 SASEGT. The CDR3 sequence is CASSALRLSSSYNSPLHF. CDR3 nucleotide sequence: TGTGCCAGCAGTGCCCTCCGACTCAGTAGCTCCTATAATTCACCCCTCCACTTT.

This chain connects TRBV3-1 (or the pseudogene TRBV3-2) to TRBJ2-1, with TRBD2 identical over 7 bases. CDR1 LGHDT and CDR2 YNNKEL come from the germline V gene (reference sequence). The CDR3 runs to 15 residues. After removal of 0 bases from V and 5 bases from J, the junction contained 4 bases not matched to a gene. CDR3 nucleotides: TGTGCCAGCAGCCAAGAGGGGCGGGAGAACAATGAGCAGTTCTTC. Translating it yields CASSQEGRENNEQFF.

J is TRBJ2-2 and V is TRBV5-1; the D gene is possibly TRBD2 (5 bases). The CDR3 is 15 residues long. Germline CDR1 is SGHRS and CDR2 is YFSETQ. Deletions cut 3 bases from V and 1 base from J, with 10 bases between. The CDR3 loop is CASSSLAGNTGELFF. CDR3 bases: TGCGCCAGCAGCTCCCTGGCGGGGAACACCGGGGAGCTGTTTTTT.

The V gene is TRBV9, the J gene TRBJ2-5; TRBD2 aligns across 12 bases. V lost 3 bases, J lost 5 bases, and 8 bases stayed unmatched. The CDR3 is 16 amino acids. Per the germline V gene, CDR1 is SGDLS and CDR2 is YYNGEE. The CDR3 loop is CASSASGRASLETQYF. In DNA, the CDR3 is TGTGCCAGCAGCGCTAGCGGGAGGGCCAGTTTGGAGACCCAGTACTTC.

The chain is built from TRBV7-9 and TRBJ1-1; D is ambiguous. CDR1 and CDR2 from the germline V gene are SEHNR and FQNEAQ (reference sequence). The ends were cut back, 5 bases at V and 0 bases at J, with 16 bases in the middle. CDR3 length: 16 residues. The CDR3 region has the DNA TGTGCCAGCAGCGAGGAAAAGGGAGTCATGAACACTGAAGCTTTCTTT. Residues: CASSEEKGVMNTEAFF.

This sequence joins TRBV18 and TRBJ1-5, with D unclear. The CDR3 sequence is 13 residues long. CDR1 is KGHSH and CDR2 is LQKENI in the germline V gene. V was cut by 3 bases and J by 5 bases, with 8 bases left in between. The CDR3 DNA sequence: TGTGCCAGCTCACCCGTCGGGGATCAGCCCCAGCATTTT. Amino acids: CASSPVGDQPQHF.

The rearrangement links TRBV5-1 to TRBJ2-7, with unresolved D. CDR3 length: 14 residues. Trimming took 0 bases from V and 2 from J, leaving 9 bases between them. The germline V gene has CDR1 SGHRS and CDR2 YFSETQ. The CDR3 loop reads CASSLEPVAYEQYF. The CDR3 coding sequence is TGCGCCAGCAGCTTGGAACCAGTAGCCTACGAGCAGTACTTC.

The V gene is TRBV10-2, the J gene TRBJ2-1, with D uncertain. Germline CDR1 and CDR2: WSHSY and SAAADI. V lost 7 bases to trimming and J lost 0 bases, with 16 bases between them. The CDR3 consists of 16 residues. The CDR3 reads CASNGRASSSYNEQFF. CDR3 bases: TGCGCCAGCAACGGGCGTGCTTCTAGCTCCTACAATGAGCAGTTCTTC.

This chain connects TRBV7-9 to TRBJ1-3; 7 nucleotides match TRBD1. Germline loops: CDR1 SEHNR, CDR2 FQNEAQ (reference sequence). V was pared by 3 bases and J by 0 bases, with 5 bases of the junction left unmatched. This CDR3 is built from 16 residues. DNA of the CDR3: TGTGCCAGCAGCTTTGGGACAGTTAGCTCTGGAAACACCATATATTTT. Translation gives CASSFGTVSSGNTIYF.

The rearrangement links TRBV15 to TRBJ2-7; 10 nucleotides line up with TRBD2. Germline lookup yields CDR1 LNHNV and CDR2 YYDKDF (reference sequence). This CDR3 is 16 amino acids long. V lost 0 bases to trimming and J lost 4 bases; unmatched junction nucleotides: 6. CDR3 coding DNA: TGTGCCACCAGCAGAGATCGTATACTAGCGGGGTACGAGCAGTACTTC. Its protein is CATSRDRILAGYEQYF.

This chain uses TRBV18 with TRBJ1-3; 7 bases map to TRBD1. Per germline, CDR1 KGHSH and CDR2 LQKENI. The CDR3 loop spans 19 amino acids. V lost 6 bases and J lost 0; bases outside the gene matches: 17. For the CDR3, the DNA is TGTGCCAGCTCGTGGACAGGATCTACGGTTACTAGCTCTGGAAACACCATATATTTT. Translation: CASSWTGSTVTSSGNTIYF.